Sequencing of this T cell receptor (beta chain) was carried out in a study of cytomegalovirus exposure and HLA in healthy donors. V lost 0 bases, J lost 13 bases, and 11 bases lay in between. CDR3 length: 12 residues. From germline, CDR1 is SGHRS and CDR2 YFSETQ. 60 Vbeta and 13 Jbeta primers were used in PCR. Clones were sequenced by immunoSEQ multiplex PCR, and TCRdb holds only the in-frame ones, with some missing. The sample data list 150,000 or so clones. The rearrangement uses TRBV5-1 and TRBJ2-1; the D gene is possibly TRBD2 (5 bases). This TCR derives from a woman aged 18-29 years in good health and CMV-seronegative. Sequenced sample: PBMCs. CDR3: CASSLDGRDQFF. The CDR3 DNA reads TGCGCCAGCAGCTTGGACGGCCGGGATCAGTTCTTC. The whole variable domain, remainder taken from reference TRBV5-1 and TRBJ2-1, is KAGVTQTPRYLIKTRGQQVTLSCSPISGHRSVSWYQQTPGQGLQFLFEYFSETQRNKGNFPGRFSGRQFSNSRSEMNVSTLELGDSALYLCASSLDGRDQFFGPGTRLTVL.